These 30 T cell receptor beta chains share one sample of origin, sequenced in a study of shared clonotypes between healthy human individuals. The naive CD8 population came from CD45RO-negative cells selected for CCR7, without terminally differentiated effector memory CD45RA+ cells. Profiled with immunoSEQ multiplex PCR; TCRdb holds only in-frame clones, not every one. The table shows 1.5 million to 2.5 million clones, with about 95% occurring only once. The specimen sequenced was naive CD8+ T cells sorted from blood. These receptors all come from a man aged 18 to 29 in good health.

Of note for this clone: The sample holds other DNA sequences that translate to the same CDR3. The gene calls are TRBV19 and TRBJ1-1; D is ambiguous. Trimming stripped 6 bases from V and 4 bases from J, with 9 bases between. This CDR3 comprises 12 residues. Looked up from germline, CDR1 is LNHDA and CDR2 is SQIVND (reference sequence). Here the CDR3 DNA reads TGTGCCAGTAGACTGGGTGGCACTGAAGCTTTCTTT. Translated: CASRLGGTEAFF.

In nucleotides, the CDR3 is TGCAGCGTTGAAGACGGACAGTTCTACGAGCAGTACTTC. Its translation: CSVEDGQFYEQYF. The V gene is TRBV29-1, the J gene TRBJ2-7, with D maybe TRBD1 (6 bases). V was shortened by 0 bases and J by 3 bases, with 9 bases between the two germline ends. CDR1 is SQVTM, CDR2 ANQGSEA, per germline. This CDR3 contains 13 residues.

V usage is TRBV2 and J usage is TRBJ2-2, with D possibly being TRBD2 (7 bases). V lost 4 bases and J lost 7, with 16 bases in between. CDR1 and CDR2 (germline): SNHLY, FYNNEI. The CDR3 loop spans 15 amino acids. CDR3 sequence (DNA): TGTGCCAGCAGTGCACGGGGGGCGCTGATCGGGGAGCTGTTTTTT. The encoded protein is CASSARGALIGELFF.

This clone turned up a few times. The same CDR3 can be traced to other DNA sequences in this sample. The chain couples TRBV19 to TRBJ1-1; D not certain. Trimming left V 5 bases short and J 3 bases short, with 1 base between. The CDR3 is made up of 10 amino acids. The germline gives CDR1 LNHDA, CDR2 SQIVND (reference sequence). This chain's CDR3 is CASSDTEAFF. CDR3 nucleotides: TGTGCCAGTAGTGACACTGAAGCTTTCTTT.

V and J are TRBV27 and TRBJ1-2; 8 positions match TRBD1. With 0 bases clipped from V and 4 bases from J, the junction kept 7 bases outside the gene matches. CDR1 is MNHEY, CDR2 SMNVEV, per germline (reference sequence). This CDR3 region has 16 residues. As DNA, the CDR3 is TGTGCCAGCAGTTTATCGGCCGGGGACAGGCCCTATGGCTACACCTTC. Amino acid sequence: CASSLSAGDRPYGYTF.

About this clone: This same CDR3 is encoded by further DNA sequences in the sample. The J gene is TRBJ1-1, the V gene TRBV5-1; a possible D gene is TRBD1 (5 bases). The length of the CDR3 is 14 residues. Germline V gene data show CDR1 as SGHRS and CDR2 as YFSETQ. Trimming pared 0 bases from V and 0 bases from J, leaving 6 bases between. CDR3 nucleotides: TGCGCCAGCAGCTTGGTAGGGGTGAACACTGAAGCTTTCTTT. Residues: CASSLVGVNTEAFF.

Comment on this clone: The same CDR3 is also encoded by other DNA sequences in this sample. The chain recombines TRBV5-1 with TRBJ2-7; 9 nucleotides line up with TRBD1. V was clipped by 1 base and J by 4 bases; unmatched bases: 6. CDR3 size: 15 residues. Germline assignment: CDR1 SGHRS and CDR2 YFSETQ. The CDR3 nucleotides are TGCGCCAGCAGCTTGACACCGGGACAGGGTTACGAGCAGTACTTC. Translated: CASSLTPGQGYEQYF.

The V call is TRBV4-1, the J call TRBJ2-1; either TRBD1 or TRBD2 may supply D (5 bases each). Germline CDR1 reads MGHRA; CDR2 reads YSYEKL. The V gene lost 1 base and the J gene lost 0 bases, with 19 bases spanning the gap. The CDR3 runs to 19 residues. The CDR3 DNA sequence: TGCGCCAGCAGCCAAGGACGGGGCTCCCCTGGGAGCTCCTACAATGAGCAGTTCTTC. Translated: CASSQGRGSPGSSYNEQFF.

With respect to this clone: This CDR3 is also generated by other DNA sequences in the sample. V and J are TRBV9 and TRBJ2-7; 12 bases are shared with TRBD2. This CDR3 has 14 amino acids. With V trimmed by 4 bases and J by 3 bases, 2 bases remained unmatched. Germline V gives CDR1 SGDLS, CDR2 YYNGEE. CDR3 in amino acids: CASSLTSGGYEQYF. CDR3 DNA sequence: TGTGCCAGCAGCTTGACTAGCGGGGGCTACGAGCAGTACTTC.

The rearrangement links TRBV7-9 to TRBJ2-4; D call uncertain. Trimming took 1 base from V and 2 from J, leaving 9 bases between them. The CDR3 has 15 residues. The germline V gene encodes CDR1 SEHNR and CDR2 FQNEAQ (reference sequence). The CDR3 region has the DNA TGTGCCAGCAGCTTAGTGGTGGGAACCAAAAACATTCAGTACTTC. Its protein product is CASSLVVGTKNIQYF.

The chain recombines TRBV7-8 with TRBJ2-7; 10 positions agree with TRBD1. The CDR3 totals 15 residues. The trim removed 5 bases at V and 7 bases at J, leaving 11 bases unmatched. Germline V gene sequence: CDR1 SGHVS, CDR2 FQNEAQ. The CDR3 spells CASSPQDRGVSEQYF. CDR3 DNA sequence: TGTGCCAGCAGCCCTCAGGACAGGGGGGTTTCGGAGCAGTACTTC.

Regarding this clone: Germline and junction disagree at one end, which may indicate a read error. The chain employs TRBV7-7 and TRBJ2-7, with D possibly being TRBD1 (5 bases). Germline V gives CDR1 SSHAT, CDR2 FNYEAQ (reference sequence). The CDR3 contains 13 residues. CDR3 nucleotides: TGTGCTAGCAGCCAGGGCACAACCTACGAGCAGTACTTC. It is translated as CASSQGTTYEQYF.

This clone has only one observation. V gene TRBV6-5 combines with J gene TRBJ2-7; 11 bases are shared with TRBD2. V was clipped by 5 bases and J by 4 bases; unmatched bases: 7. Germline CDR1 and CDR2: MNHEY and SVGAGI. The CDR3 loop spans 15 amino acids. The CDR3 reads CASSPVAGGPYEQYF. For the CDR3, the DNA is TGTGCCAGCAGTCCAGTAGCGGGAGGGCCTTACGAGCAGTACTTC.

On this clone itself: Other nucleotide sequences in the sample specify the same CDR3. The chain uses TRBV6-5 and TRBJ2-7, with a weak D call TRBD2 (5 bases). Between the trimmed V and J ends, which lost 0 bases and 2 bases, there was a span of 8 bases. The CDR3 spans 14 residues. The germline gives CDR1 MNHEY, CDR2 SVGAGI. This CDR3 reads CASSYSGGPYEQYF. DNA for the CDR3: TGTGCCAGCAGTTACTCCGGAGGTCCCTACGAGCAGTACTTC.

CDR3 loop: CASSATGGLATNEKLFF. CDR3 DNA: TGTGCCAGCAGCGCTACAGGGGGCCTTGCAACTAATGAAAAACTGTTTTTT. V is TRBV28 and J is TRBJ1-4; 9 nucleotides agree with TRBD1. Germline V gene sequence: CDR1 MDHEN, CDR2 SYDVKM. CDR3 length equals 17 residues. J lost 0 bases, V lost 6 bases, and 8 bases had no gene match.

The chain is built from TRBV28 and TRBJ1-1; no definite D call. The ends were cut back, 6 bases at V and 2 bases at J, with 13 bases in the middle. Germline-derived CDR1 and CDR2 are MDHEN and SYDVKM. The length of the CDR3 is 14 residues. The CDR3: CASRLPFDNTEAFF. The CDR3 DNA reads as TGTGCCAGCAGACTACCCTTTGACAACACTGAAGCTTTCTTT.

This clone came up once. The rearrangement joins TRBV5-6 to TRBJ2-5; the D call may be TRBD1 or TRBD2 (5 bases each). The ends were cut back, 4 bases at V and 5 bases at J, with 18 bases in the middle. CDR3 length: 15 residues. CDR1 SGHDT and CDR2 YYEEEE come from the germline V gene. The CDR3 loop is CASSLRDDLGETQYF. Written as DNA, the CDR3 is TGTGCCAGCAGCCTCCGGGACGACCTGGGGGAGACCCAGTACTTC.

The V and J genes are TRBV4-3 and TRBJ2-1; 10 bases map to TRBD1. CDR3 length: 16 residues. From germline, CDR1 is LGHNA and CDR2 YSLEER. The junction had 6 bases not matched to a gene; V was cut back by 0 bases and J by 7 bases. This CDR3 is CASSQDHMDRGNEQFF. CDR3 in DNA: TGCGCCAGCAGCCAAGATCATATGGACAGGGGGAATGAGCAGTTCTTC.

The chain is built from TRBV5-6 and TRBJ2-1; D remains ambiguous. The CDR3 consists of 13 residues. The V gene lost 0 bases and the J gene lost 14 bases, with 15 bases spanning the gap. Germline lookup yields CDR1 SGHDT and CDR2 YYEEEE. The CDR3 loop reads CASSLVEEFREFF. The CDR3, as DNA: TGTGCCAGCAGCTTGGTCGAGGAGTTTAGGGAGTTCTTC.

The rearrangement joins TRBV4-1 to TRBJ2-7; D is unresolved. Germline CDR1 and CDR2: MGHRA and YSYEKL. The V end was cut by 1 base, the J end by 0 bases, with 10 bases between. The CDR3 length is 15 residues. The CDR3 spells CASSQVALHSYEQYF. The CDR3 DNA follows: TGCGCCAGCAGCCAAGTTGCTCTCCACTCCTACGAGCAGTACTTC.

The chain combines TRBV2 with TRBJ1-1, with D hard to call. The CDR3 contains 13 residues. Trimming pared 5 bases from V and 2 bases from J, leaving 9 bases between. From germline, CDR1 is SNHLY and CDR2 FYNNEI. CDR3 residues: CASSQRANTEAFF. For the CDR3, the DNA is TGTGCCAGCAGTCAGCGTGCTAACACTGAAGCTTTCTTT.

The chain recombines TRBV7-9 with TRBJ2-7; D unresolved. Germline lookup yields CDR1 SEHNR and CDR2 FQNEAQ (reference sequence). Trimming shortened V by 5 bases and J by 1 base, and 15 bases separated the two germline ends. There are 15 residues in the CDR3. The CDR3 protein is CASSPPTSGSYEQYF. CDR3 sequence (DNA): TGTGCCAGCAGCCCTCCGACGTCAGGTTCCTACGAGCAGTACTTC.

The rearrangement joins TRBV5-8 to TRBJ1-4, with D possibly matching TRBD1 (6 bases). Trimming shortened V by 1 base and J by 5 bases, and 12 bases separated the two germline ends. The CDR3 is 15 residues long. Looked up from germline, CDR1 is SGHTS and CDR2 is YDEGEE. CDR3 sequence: CASSLIAGENEKLFF. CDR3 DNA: TGTGCCAGCAGCTTGATTGCAGGGGAGAATGAAAAACTGTTTTTT.

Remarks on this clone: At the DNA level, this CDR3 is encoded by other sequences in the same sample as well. The CDR3 sequence is CASSLEPNQPQHF. CDR3 DNA sequence: TGTGCCAGCAGCTTAGAGCCCAATCAGCCCCAGCATTTT. V usage is TRBV7-9 and J usage is TRBJ1-5; unclear D gene. The CDR3 runs to 13 residues. Looked up from germline, CDR1 is SEHNR and CDR2 is FQNEAQ (reference sequence). Deletions cut 1 base from V and 3 bases from J, with 4 bases between.

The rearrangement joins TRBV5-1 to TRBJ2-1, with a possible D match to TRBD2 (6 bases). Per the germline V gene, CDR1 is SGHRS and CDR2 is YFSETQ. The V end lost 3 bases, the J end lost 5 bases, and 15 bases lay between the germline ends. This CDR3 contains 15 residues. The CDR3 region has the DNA TGCGCCAGCAGCTGGGGACGCGGGGCAAACAATGAGCAGTTCTTC. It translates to CASSWGRGANNEQFF.

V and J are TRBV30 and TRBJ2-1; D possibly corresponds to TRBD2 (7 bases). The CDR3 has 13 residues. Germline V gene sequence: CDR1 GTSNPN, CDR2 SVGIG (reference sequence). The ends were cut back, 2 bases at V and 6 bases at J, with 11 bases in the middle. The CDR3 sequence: CAWSWGGPNEQFF. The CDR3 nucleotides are TGTGCCTGGAGTTGGGGGGGGCCCAATGAGCAGTTCTTC.

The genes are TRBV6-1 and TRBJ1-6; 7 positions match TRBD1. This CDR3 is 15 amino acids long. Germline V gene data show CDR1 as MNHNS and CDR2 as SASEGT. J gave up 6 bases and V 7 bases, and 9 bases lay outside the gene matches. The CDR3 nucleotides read TGTGCCAGCAACCCACGGCAGGGGGGTAATTCACCCCTCCACTTT. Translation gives CASNPRQGGNSPLHF.

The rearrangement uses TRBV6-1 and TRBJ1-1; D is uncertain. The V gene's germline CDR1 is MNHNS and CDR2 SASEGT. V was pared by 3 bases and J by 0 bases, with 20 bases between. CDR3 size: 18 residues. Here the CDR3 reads CASSDGFTAGTLNTEAFF. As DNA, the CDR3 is TGTGCCAGCAGTGATGGATTCACGGCAGGTACCTTGAACACTGAAGCTTTCTTT.

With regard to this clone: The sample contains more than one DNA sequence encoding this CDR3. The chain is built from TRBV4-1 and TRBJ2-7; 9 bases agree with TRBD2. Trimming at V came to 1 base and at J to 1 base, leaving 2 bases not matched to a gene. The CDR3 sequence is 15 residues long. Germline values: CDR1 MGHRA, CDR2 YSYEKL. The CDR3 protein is CASSQALAGSYEQYF. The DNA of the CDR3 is TGCGCCAGCAGCCAAGCACTAGCGGGTTCCTACGAGCAGTACTTC.

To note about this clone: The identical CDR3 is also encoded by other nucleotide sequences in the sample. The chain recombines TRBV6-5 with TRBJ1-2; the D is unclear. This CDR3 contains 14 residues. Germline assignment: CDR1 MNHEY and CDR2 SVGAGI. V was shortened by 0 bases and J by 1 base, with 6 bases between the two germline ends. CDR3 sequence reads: CASSYSNVNYGYTF. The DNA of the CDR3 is TGTGCCAGCAGTTACTCGAATGTTAACTATGGCTACACCTTC.